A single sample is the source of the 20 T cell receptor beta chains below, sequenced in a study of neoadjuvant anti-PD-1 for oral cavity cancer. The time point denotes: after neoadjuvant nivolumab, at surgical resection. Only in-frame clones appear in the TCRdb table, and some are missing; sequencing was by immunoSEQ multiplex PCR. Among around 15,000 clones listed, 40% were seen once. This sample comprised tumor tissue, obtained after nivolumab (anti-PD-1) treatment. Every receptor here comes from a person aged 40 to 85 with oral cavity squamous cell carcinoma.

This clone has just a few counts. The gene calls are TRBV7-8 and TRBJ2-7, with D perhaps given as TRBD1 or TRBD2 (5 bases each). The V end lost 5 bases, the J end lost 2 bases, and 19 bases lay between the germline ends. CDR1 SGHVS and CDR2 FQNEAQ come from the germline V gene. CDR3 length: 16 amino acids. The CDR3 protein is CASSPRPGTLTYEQYF. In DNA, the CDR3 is TGTGCCAGCAGCCCCCGGCCCGGGACGCTCACCTACGAGCAGTACTTC.

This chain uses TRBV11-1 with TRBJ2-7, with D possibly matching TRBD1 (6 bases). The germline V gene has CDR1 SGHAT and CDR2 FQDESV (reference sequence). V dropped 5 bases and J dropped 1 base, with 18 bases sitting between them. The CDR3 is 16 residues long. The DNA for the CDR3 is TGTGCCAGCAGCCTGGGGGCAAATCCGTCATCCTACGAGCAGTACTTC. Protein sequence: CASSLGANPSSYEQYF.

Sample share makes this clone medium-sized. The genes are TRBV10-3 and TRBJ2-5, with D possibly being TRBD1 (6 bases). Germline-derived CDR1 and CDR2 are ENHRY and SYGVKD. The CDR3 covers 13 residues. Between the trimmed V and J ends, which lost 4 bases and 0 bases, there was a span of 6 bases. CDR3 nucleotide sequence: TGTGCCATCAGTGGGGACAACCAAGAGACCCAGTACTTC. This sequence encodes CAISGDNQETQYF.

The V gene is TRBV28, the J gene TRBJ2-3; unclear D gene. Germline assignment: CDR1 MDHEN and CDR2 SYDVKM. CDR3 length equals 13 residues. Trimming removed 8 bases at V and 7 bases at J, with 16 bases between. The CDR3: CASGSHRDNTQYF. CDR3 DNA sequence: TGTGCCAGCGGGTCCCACCGCGATAATACGCAGTATTTT.

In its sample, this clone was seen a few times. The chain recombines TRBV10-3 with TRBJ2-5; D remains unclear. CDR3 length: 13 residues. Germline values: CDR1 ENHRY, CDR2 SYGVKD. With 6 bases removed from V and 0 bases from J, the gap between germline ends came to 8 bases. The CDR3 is CAISREYQETQYF. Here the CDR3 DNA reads TGTGCCATCAGCCGTGAGTACCAAGAGACCCAGTACTTC.

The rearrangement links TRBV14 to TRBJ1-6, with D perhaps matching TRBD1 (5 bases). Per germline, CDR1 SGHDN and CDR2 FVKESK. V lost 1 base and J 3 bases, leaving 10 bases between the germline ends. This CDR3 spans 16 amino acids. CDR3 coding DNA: TGTGCCAGCAGCCAAGGGGAGGGGTTCTATAATTCACCCCTCCACTTT. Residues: CASSQGEGFYNSPLHF.

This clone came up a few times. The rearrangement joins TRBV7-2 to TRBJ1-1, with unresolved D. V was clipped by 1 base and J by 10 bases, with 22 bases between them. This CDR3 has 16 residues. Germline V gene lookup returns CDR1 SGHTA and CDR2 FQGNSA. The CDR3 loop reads CASSLERLVRAKRAFF. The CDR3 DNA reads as TGTGCCAGCAGCTTAGAAAGGCTGGTGAGGGCGAAGAGAGCTTTCTTT.

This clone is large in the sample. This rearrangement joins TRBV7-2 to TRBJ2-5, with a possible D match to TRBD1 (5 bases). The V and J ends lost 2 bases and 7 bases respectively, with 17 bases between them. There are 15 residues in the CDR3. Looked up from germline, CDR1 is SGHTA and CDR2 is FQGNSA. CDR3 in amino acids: CASSLTRDGSGTQYF. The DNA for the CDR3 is TGTGCCAGCAGCTTAACCAGGGATGGTTCGGGGACCCAGTACTTC. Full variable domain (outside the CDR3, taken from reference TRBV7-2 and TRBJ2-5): GAGVSQSPSNKVTEKGKDVELRCDPISGHTALYWYRQSLGQGLEFLIYFQGNSAPDKSGLPSDRFSAERTGGSVSTLTIQRTQQEDSAVYLCASSLTRDGSGTQYFGPGTRLLVL.

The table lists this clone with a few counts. The CDR3 DNA reads TGCGCCAGCAGCCCCGGACTCCCAAACTATGGCTACACCTTC. It yields the protein CASSPGLPNYGYTF. This rearrangement joins TRBV5-1 to TRBJ1-2; D call uncertain. With 4 bases removed from V and 2 bases from J, the gap between germline ends came to 12 bases. Germline V gene data show CDR1 as SGHRS and CDR2 as YFSETQ. This CDR3 comprises 14 residues.

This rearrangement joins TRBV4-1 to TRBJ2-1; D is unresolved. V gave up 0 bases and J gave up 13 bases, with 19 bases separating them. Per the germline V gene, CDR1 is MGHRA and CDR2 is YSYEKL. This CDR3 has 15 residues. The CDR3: CASSQDPATALVQFF. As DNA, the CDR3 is TGCGCCAGCAGCCAAGACCCGGCTACAGCCCTTGTCCAGTTCTTC.

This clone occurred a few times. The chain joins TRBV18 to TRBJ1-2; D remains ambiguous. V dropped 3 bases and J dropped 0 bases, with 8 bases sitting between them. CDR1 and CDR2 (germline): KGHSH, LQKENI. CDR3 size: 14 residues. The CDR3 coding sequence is TGTGCCAGCTCACCCGGCCATGCTAACTATGGCTACACCTTC. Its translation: CASSPGHANYGYTF.

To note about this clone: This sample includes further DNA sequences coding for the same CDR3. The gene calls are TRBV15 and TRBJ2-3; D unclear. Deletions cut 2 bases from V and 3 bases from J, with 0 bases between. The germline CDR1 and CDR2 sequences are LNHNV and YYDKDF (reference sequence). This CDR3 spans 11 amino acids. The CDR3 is CATSRTDTQYF. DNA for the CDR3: TGTGCCACCAGCAGAACAGATACGCAGTATTTT.

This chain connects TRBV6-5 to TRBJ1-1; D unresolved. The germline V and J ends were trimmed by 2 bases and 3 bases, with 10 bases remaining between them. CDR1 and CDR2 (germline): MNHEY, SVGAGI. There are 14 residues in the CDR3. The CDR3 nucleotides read TGTGCCAGCAGTTACCCTGGACGGCACACTGAAGCTTTCTTT. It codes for CASSYPGRHTEAFF.

CDR3 sequence: CASSHGRGRAEAFF. CDR3 nucleotide sequence: TGTGCCAGCAGCCACGGGAGGGGGAGGGCTGAAGCTTTCTTT. The chain recombines TRBV5-5 with TRBJ1-1; TRBD1 might be the D (6 bases). Germline V gene data show CDR1 as SGHKS and CDR2 as YYEKEE (reference sequence). The CDR3 runs 14 residues. The germline V and J ends were trimmed by 4 bases and 6 bases, with 16 bases remaining between them.

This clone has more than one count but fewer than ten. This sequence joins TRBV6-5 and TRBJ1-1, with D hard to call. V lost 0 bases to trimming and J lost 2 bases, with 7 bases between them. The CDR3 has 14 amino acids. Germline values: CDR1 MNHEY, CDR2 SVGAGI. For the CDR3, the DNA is TGTGCCAGCAGTTACTCATGGGGAAACACTGAAGCTTTCTTT. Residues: CASSYSWGNTEAFF.

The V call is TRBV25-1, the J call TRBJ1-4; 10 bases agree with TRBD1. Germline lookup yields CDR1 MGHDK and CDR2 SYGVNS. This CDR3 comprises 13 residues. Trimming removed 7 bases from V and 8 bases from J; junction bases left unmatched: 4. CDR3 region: CASKGQGYEKLFF. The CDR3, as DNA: TGTGCCAGCAAGGGACAGGGGTACGAAAAACTGTTTTTT.

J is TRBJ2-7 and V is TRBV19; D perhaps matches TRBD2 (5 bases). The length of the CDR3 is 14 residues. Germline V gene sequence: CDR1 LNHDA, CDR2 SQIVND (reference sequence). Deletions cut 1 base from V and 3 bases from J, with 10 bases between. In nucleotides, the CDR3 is TGTGCCAGTAGTATAGCGGGGTTCTTCTACGAGCAGTACTTC. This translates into CASSIAGFFYEQYF.

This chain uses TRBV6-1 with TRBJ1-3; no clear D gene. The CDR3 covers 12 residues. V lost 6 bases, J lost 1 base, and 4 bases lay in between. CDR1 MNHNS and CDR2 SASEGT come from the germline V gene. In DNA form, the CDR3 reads TGTGCCAGCAGGGGGTCTGGAAACACCATATATTTT. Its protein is CASRGSGNTIYF.

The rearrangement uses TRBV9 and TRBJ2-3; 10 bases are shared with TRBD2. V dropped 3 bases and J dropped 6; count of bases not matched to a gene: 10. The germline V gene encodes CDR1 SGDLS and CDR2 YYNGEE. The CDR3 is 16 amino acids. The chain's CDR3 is CASSEILAGSVDTQYF. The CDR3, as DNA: TGTGCCAGCAGCGAGATACTAGCGGGGAGCGTCGATACGCAGTATTTT.

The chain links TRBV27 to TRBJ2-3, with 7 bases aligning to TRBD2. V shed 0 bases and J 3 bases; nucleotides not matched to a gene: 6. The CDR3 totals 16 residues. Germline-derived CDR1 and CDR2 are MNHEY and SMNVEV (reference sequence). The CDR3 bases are TGTGCCAGCAGTTTATCGAGCCTAGCGGTGACAGATACGCAGTATTTT. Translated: CASSLSSLAVTDTQYF.